Listed below are T cell receptor beta chains from one sample, sequenced in a study of blood T cell repertoires in COVID-19. Profiled with immunoSEQ multiplex PCR; TCRdb holds only in-frame clones, not every one. The table shows about 160,000 clones, with roughly 87% occurring only once. Material: peripheral blood. The receptors derive from a woman aged 60-75 years with active or convalescent COVID-19. CDR3s include the opening cysteine and the closing phenylalanine or tryptophan. A D gene is named only where the DNA matches it firmly. Size is stated for part of the rows, as once, few or many counts, or as a class when the clone is expanded.

D gene | clone size | J gene | V gene | CDR3 DNA | CDR3 protein
TRBD1 | NA | TRBJ1-1 | TRBV6-6 | TGTGCCAGCAGTCTTGCAGGGGGCTCCAGGGGGTCTACTGAAGCTTTCTTT | CASSLAGGSRGSTEAFF
NA | NA | TRBJ1-1 | TRBV5-4 | TGTGCCAGCAGCTTGGGGCAGGGGAGTACTGAAGCTTTCTTT | CASSLGQGSTEAFF
TRBD2 | NA | TRBJ2-5 | TRBV7-2 | TGTGCCAGCAGCTTAGGCGGCGGGGGTAGGGTGGGGACCCAGTACTTC | CASSLGGGGRVGTQYF
TRBD2 | few | TRBJ2-1 | TRBV5-4 | TGTGCCAGCAGCGGCGGGAGGGATGAGCAGTTCTTC | CASSGGRDEQFF
TRBD2 | NA | TRBJ2-3 | TRBV10-3 | TGTGCCATCAGGAAGGCGGGGGGGCTCGGAGATACGCAGTATTTT | CAIRKAGGLGDTQYF
NA | NA | TRBJ1-1 | TRBV2 | TGTGCCAGCCTGGCGGCCTTCGGGAACACTGAAGCTTTCTTT | CASLAAFGNTEAFF
TRBD2 | NA | TRBJ2-5 | TRBV10-3 | TGTGCCATCAGTTCCCTGGGCGGGGGCCAAGAGACCCAGTACTTC | CAISSLGGGQETQYF
TRBD1 | NA | TRBJ1-3 | TRBV27 | TGTGCCAGCAGTTTATCTCCGACAGGGACCGGAAACACCATATATTTT | CASSLSPTGTGNTIYF
TRBD1 | NA | TRBJ1-1 | TRBV12-3/TRBV12-4 | TGTGCCAGCGTGACCAGGGGGTGGACTGAAGCTTTCTTT | CASVTRGWTEAFF
NA | NA | TRBJ1-2 | TRBV9 | TGTGCCAGCAGCGTAGGACAGGAAGGAATCTATGGCTACACCTTC | CASSVGQEGIYGYTF
NA | NA | TRBJ1-1 | TRBV15 | TGTGCCACCAGCAGCTGGGGGGTCGGGAACACTGAAGCTTTCTTT | CATSSWGVGNTEAFF
TRBD1 | NA | TRBJ2-3 | TRBV3-1/TRBV3-2 | TGTGCCAGCAGCACCGGGACAGGGAGCACAGATACGCAGTATTTT | CASSTGTGSTDTQYF
NA | once | TRBJ1-2 | TRBV7-2 | TGTGCCAGCAGCTTTCTTAAGGGTGGGGCTAAGAATGGCTACACCTTC | CASSFLKGGAKNGYTF
NA | NA | TRBJ1-2 | TRBV7-9 | TGTGCCAGCAGCTTAGGACAGCAGAACTATGGCTACACCTTC | CASSLGQQNYGYTF
NA | few | TRBJ1-5 | TRBV19 | TGTGCCAGTAGTCGGGGTTTCTCTAGCAATCAGCCCCAGCATTTT | CASSRGFSSNQPQHF
TRBD1 | NA | TRBJ1-4 | TRBV12-3/TRBV12-4 | TGTGCCAGCAGTTTAGGCTACAGGGGAAAACTGTTTTTT | CASSLGYRGKLFF
NA | NA | TRBJ1-5 | TRBV12-5 | TGTGCTAGTGGTTTTGAAGTACGGGGTGGTCAGCCCCAGCATTTT | CASGFEVRGGQPQHF
NA | NA | TRBJ1-5 | TRBV6-5 | TGTGCCAGCAGCCTTGTCGGTAGCAATCAGCCCCAGCATTTT | CASSLVGSNQPQHF
TRBD2 | NA | TRBJ2-7 | TRBV7-2 | TGTGCCAGCAGCTTAGGGGGACTAGCGGGGTCCCTCTACGAGCAGTACTTC | CASSLGGLAGSLYEQYF
TRBD1 | NA | TRBJ1-6 | TRBV5-1 | TGCGCCAGCAGCTGGGGACAGGGTGGTGATTCACCCCTCCACTTT | CASSWGQGGDSPLHF
TRBD1 | NA | TRBJ2-7 | TRBV19 | TGTGCCAGTAGATCTGAGGACAGGGGGCCCTTCTACGAGCAGTACTTC | CASRSEDRGPFYEQYF
NA | few | TRBJ2-3 | TRBV14 | TGTGCCAGCAGCCCACCATCCCACAGGGTCAGCACAGATACGCAGTATTTT | CASSPPSHRVSTDTQYF
TRBD1 | NA | TRBJ2-1 | TRBV11-2 | TGTGCCAGCAGCTTAGCTTTGGGACAGGGTCTCTATGAGCAGTTCTTC | CASSLALGQGLYEQFF
NA | NA | TRBJ2-2 | TRBV5-1 | TGCGCCAGCAGCTTGGTTGCAGACACCGGGGAGCTGTTTTTT | CASSLVADTGELFF
NA | NA | TRBJ1-2 | TRBV11-2 | TGTGCCAGCAGCTTAGAAGGGGGAAACTATGGCTACACCTTC | CASSLEGGNYGYTF
TRBD1 | NA | TRBJ1-1 | TRBV6-5 | TGTGCCAGCAGTTACGATAGGGACAGGGGGACTGAAGCTTTCTTT | CASSYDRDRGTEAFF
TRBD1 | NA | TRBJ2-5 | TRBV7-9 | TGTGCCAGCAGCTTAGGGACAGGGCAAGAGACCCAGTACTTC | CASSLGTGQETQYF
TRBD2 | NA | TRBJ2-3 | TRBV7-9 | TGTGCCAGCAGCGGGGGGACTAGGACAGATACGCAGTATTTT | CASSGGTRTDTQYF